This TCR beta chain is from a study of cytomegalovirus exposure and HLA in healthy donors. The germline V gene has CDR1 PRHDT and CDR2 FYEKMQ (reference sequence). CDR3 length: 11 residues. The germline V and J ends were trimmed by 1 base and 7 bases, with 5 bases remaining between them. Use of 60 Vbeta and 13 Jbeta primers characterized the PCR. Some clones are missing from TCRdb's copy, which holds only in-frame ones; the method was immunoSEQ multiplex PCR. Of around 120,000 clones in the sample, about 73% were seen once. V is TRBV13 and J is TRBJ2-7, with D maybe TRBD2 (5 bases). This TCR was recovered from a young woman in good health and CMV-seropositive. Input material: PBMCs. CDR3 bases: TGTGCCAGCAGCTTAGAGCGGGAGCAGTACTTC. Its translation: CASSLEREQYF. The full variable domain, rest sourced from reference TRBV13 and TRBJ2-7, is AAGVIQSPRHLIKEKRETATLKCYPIPRHDTVYWYQQGPGQDPQFLISFYEKMQSDKGSIPDRFSAQQFSDYHSELNMSSLELGDSALYFCASSLEREQYFGPGTRLTVT.